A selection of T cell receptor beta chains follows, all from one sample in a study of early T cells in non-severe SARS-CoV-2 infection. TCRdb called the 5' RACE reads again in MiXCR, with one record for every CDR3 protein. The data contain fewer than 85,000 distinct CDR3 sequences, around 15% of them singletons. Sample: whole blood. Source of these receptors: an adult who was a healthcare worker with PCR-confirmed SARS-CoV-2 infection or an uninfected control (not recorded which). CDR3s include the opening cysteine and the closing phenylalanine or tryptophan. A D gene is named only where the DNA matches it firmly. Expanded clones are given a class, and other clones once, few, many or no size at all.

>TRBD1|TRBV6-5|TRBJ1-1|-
TGTGCCAGCAGTTACTCATACAGGGGGAACACTGAAGCTTTCTTT
CASSYSYRGNTEAFF
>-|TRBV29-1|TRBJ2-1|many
TGCAGCGTTGAGAGGCAAACCTACAATGAGCAGTTCTTC
CSVERQTYNEQFF
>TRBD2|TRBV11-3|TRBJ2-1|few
TGTGCCAGCAGCTTTGGTAGAGGTCGCCGGGAGGACAATGAGCAGTTCTTC
CASSFGRGRREDNEQFF
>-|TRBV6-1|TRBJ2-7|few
TGTGCCAGCGAAGGTTGGGGGCCCCACGAGCAGTACTTC
CASEGWGPHEQYF
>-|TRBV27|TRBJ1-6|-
TGTGCCAGCAGTACCCGCCCTAATTCACCCCTCCACTTT
CASSTRPNSPLHF
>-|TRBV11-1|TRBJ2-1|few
TGTGCCAGCAGCTTAGTCTCATACAATGAGCAGTTCTTC
CASSLVSYNEQFF
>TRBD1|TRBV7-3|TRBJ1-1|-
TGTGCCAGCAGCTCGACAGGGGATGAAGCTTTCTTT
CASSSTGDEAFF
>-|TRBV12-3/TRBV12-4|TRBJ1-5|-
TGTGCCAGCAGCCCGGACAGCTGGAATCAGCCCCAGCATTTT
CASSPDSWNQPQHF
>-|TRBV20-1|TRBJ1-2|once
TGCAGTGCAATGAGTTCCTTGGGACTTGGCTACACCTTC
CSAMSSLGLGYTF
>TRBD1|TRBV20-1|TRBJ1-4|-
TGCAGTGCTAGAGATTTTGACAGGGGGCGAGAAAAACTGTTTTTT
CSARDFDRGREKLFF
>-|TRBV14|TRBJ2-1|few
TGTGCCAGCAGCCAAGGTATCGGGGGGCCCTACAATGAGCAGTTCTTC
CASSQGIGGPYNEQFF
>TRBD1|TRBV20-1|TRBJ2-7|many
TGCAGTGCTAGAGCGGGACAGGGCGTCTACCACGAGCAGTACTTC
CSARAGQGVYHEQYF
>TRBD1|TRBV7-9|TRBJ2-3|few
TGTGCCAGCAGCGGGACAGGGCCAGATACGCAGTATTTT
CASSGTGPDTQYF
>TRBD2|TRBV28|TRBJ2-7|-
TGTGCCAGCAAACTGACTAGCGGGGGCTACGAGCAGTACTTC
CASKLTSGGYEQYF
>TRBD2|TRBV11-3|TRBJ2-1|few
TGTGCCAGCAGCTCCCCGGTTAGCGGGAGGGGTAATGAGCAGTTCTTC
CASSSPVSGRGNEQFF
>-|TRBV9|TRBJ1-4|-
TGTGCCAGCAGCGGCCCTGGCCCCTCTAATGAAAAACTGTTTTTT
CASSGPGPSNEKLFF
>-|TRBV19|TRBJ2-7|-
TGTGCCAGTAGTACCTCCTCAGGACAGTCCTACGAGCAGTACTTC
CASSTSSGQSYEQYF
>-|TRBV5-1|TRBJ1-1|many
TGCGCCAGCAGCTTGAGGAGGGGGGCCACTGAAGCTTTCTTT
CASSLRRGATEAFF
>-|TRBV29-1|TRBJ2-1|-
TGCAGCTGGTCCAAGAGCTCCTACAATGAGCAGTTCTTC
CSWSKSSYNEQFF
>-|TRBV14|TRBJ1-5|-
TGTGCCAGCAGCCATGATAGCAATCAGCCCCAGCATTTT
CASSHDSNQPQHF
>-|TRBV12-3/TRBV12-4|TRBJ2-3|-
TGTGCCAGTTCCCGGCGAGACTCGGAAGATACGCAGTATTTT
CASSRRDSEDTQYF
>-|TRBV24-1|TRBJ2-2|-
TGTGCCACCAGTGACAGGCAAGGGGGGGAGCTGTTTTTT
CATSDRQGGELFF
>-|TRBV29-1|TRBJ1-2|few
TGCAGCGTTGACCCCGGGGACGGAATGAACTATGGCTACACCTTC
CSVDPGDGMNYGYTF
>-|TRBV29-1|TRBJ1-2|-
TGCAGCGTTGTAGGGGGCTATGGCTACACCTTC
CSVVGGYGYTF
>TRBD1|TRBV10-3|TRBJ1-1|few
TGTGCCATCATGGGACAGGGTAAGAACACTGAAGCTTTCTTT
CAIMGQGKNTEAFF
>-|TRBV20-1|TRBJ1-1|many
TGCAGTGCCGACCCGACGGTCGTCAGGGGCTTCATCGCGGGGGACACTGAAGCTTTCTTT
CSADPTVVRGFIAGDTEAFF
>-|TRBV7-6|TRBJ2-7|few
TGTGCCAGCAGCTCCCCCAGCGGCGGGAACTCCTACGAGCAGTACTTC
CASSSPSGGNSYEQYF
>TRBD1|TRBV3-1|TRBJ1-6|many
TGTGCCAGCAGCCAAATTCCTCAGCAGGGGGCGCGGAGTTCACCCCTCCACTTT
CASSQIPQQGARSSPLHF
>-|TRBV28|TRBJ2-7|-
TGTGCCAGCAGTCCCTTACAGGGCTACGAGCAGTACTTC
CASSPLQGYEQYF
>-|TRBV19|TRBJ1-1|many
TGTGCCAGTAGTTTTGCGGCGTCTGATTTCTTT
CASSFAASDFF
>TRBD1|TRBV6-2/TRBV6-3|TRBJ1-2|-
TGTGCCAGCGATCCTGGACAGGGCTTCGCCTATGGCTACACCTTC
CASDPGQGFAYGYTF
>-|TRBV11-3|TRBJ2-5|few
TGTGCCAGCAGCCAAGAAGAGACCCAGTACTTC
CASSQEETQYF
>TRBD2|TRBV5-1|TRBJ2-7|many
TGCGCCAGCAGCACCATTCCCGGGACTAGCGGGGAGAGCTCCTACGAGCAGTACTTC
CASSTIPGTSGESSYEQYF
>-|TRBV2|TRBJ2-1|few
TGTGCCAGCAGTGAATTGGCCGGGTACAATGAGCAGTTCTTC
CASSELAGYNEQFF
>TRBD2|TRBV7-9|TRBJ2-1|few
TGTGCCAGCAGCCCCCTGGTAGCGGGCTATTCCTACAATGAGCAGTTCTTC
CASSPLVAGYSYNEQFF
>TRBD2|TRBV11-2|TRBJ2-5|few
TGTGCCAGCAGCATTAGCGGGGGGCTGCAACAGACCCAGTACTTC
CASSISGGLQQTQYF
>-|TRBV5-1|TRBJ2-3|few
TGCGCCAGCAGGGTGGACAGAACGCAGTATTTT
CASRVDRTQYF
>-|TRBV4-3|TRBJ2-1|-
TGCGCCAGCAGCCAAGAATTAAAAGGAGAAGAGTTCTTC
CASSQELKGEEFF
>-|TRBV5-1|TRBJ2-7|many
TGCGCCAGCAGAAGCGAGGTAGGGGGTGAGCAGTACTTC
CASRSEVGGEQYF
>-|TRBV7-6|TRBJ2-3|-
TGTGCCAGCAGCTTAGGACCGGGGAAGGCAGATACGCAGTATTTT
CASSLGPGKADTQYF
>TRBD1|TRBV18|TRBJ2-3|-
TGTGCCAGCTCACCGGTTCAGGGGGCAGATACGCAGTATTTT
CASSPVQGADTQYF
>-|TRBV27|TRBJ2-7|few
TGTGCCAGCAGTTTCGGGGAAACCTACGAGCAGTACTTC
CASSFGETYEQYF
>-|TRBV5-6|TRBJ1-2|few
TGTGCCAGCAGCTTGGGACAGATAAACTATGGCTACACCTTC
CASSLGQINYGYTF
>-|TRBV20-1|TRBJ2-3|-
TGCAGTGCTAGACGCCGGACGATGTATACGCAGTATTTT
CSARRRTMYTQYF
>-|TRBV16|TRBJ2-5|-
TGTGCCAGCAGCCAATCGCGAGAGACCCAGTACTTC
CASSQSRETQYF
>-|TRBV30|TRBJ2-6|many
TGTGCCTGGAGTGGTCAGGGTACGGGGGCCAACGTCCTGACTTTC
CAWSGQGTGANVLTF
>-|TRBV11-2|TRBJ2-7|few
TGTGCCAGCAGCCGCCTGGGGGAGCAGTACTTC
CASSRLGEQYF
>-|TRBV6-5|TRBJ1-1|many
TGTGCCAGCAGTTCGCCAGGAAGGGCTTTCTTT
CASSSPGRAFF
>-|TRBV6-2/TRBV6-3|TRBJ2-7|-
TGTGCCAGCAGAGAACTGGGCGGGGTCTCCTACGAGCAGTACTTC
CASRELGGVSYEQYF
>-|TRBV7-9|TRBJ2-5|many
TGTGCCAGCAGCTTCGCGGGACTCGGTGGTGTGACCCAGTACTTC
CASSFAGLGGVTQYF
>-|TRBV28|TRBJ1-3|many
TGTGCCAGCAGTTCAACCGAAAACACCATATATTTT
CASSSTENTIYF